Listed below are T cell receptor beta chains from one sample, sequenced in a study of beta chain features in type 1 diabetes. This table comes from immunoSEQ multiplex PCR, and its TCRdb copy is limited to in-frame clones, with some not included. There are 900,000 or so clones in the sample; around a sixth occur only once, and 0.02% to 0.025% lies in the top ten. Input material: naive CD4+ T cells from blood. These receptors were obtained from a woman aged 18-29 years in good health. The conserved cysteine and the conserved F or W are not part of the CDR3 here. Fields, in order: V gene, J gene, CDR3 protein.

TRBV6-1	TRBJ2-1	ASSTGDNEQF
TRBV5-4	TRBJ2-1	ASSPRTGGGEQF
TRBV7-9	TRBJ2-7	ASSNGLAGVYEQY
TRBV9	TRBJ1-1	ASSSIPDSTEAF
TRBV2	TRBJ1-3	ASGTLTGNTIY
TRBV15	TRBJ2-2	ATSRAGGLAGELF
TRBV4-3	TRBJ2-3	ASSQDSGAGGTDTQY
TRBV18	TRBJ1-5	ASSPTGGNQPQH
TRBV7-7	TRBJ2-1	ASSLEASGPYNEQF
TRBV4-2	TRBJ1-5	ASSQGDRGFNQPQH
TRBV18	TRBJ2-7	ASSPPRQRYEQY
TRBV4-3	TRBJ2-7	ASSPQQDDRTYEQY
TRBV2	TRBJ2-7	ASSEIYEQY
TRBV25-1	TRBJ1-2	ASSDPQTGGRDGYT
TRBV18	TRBJ2-7	ASSPPGKYEQY
TRBV5-1	TRBJ2-5	ASRTGSGIETQY
TRBV9	TRBJ2-6	ASSARLGANVLT
TRBV5-4	TRBJ2-7	ASSLGGRTHSYEQY
TRBV7-9	TRBJ2-1	ASRPPPRVRYNEQF
TRBV7-6	TRBJ2-1	ASSLIGYNEQF
TRBV28	TRBJ2-1	ASSLLGTKQF
TRBV27	TRBJ2-5	ASSARLTETQY
TRBV6-5	TRBJ2-1	ASTGHVGSNEQF
TRBV6-1	TRBJ2-7	ASSERRTPPYEQY
TRBV14	TRBJ1-1	ASSPYRTLRTGNTEAF
TRBV10-3	TRBJ2-2	AIKEGKNTGELF
TRBV7-9	TRBJ2-1	ASSVIAGGQYNEQF
TRBV5-1	TRBJ2-5	ASGTGGETQY
TRBV13	TRBJ2-7	ASSTMRGQGSYEQY
TRBV7-2	TRBJ1-4	ASSRRGTGHEKLF
TRBV7-6	TRBJ2-1	ASSLQGNEQF
TRBV5-6	TRBJ1-2	ASSFRTGAPRSYGYT
TRBV7-9	TRBJ2-5	ASSLRGLAGETQY
TRBV2	TRBJ1-5	ASRSLIQPQH
TRBV6-1	TRBJ1-5	ASSAYTQSNQPQH
TRBV4-2	TRBJ1-5	ASSQDAGAPQH
TRBV2	TRBJ2-2	ASSSWGPVGTGELF
TRBV14	TRBJ1-2	ASSPGIYGYT
TRBV4-3	TRBJ2-3	ASSPRRATDTQY
TRBV4-2	TRBJ2-4	ASSQVSGVRSKNIQY
TRBV29-1	TRBJ1-1	SAGQGMNTEAF
TRBV6-6	TRBJ2-7	ASSPDLRANYEQY
TRBV6-5	TRBJ2-1	ASRRELIDNEQF
TRBV4-2	TRBJ1-2	ASSPSVLVEGYT
TRBV21-1	TRBJ2-2	ASSTRDRREESGELF
TRBV4-3	TRBJ2-3	ASSQENRPATGTQY
TRBV28	TRBJ2-2	ASRLSGELF
TRBV5-1	TRBJ2-3	ASRQPGLGTDTQY
TRBV19	TRBJ1-5	ASTRQASRNQPQH
TRBV5-1	TRBJ2-7	ASAGSAGDEQY
TRBV25-1	TRBJ1-1	ASSVVGQHEAF
TRBV4-2	TRBJ2-1	ASSQVSAGVRNEQF
TRBV28	TRBJ2-1	ASSRLVEQF
TRBV18	TRBJ1-1	ASSPFEDMNTEAF
TRBV14	TRBJ2-3	ASRDGRITDTQY
TRBV19	TRBJ2-5	ASSYGTGGETQY
TRBV5-5	TRBJ1-3	ASSLIELRGNTIY
TRBV11-2	TRBJ2-5	ASKRVAGVRETQY
TRBV7-9	TRBJ2-1	ASSHPWQSLNNEQF
TRBV7-9	TRBJ2-5	ASSLTSGSTKTQY